The rows below give T cell receptor beta chains drawn from one sample of a study of cytomegalovirus exposure and HLA in healthy donors. Here immunoSEQ multiplex PCR was the method, and the copy in TCRdb shows in-frame clones only, minus some. The table has 110,000 to 150,000 clones, about 91% seen once; the top ten hold 6.5% to 8.5%. Sequenced material: PBMCs. All receptors derive from a woman in her late teens or twenties in good health and CMV-seropositive. CDR3s include the opening cysteine and the closing phenylalanine or tryptophan. Fields, in order: CDR3 DNA, CDR3 protein, D gene, V gene, clone size, J gene. D genes are given only for firm matches. Size is omitted from some rows. Given values are once, few, many or a class for expanded clones.

DNA: TGTGCCAGTAGTACTTGGACACTCAGCTCCTATAATTCACCCCTCCACTTT
CDR3: CASSTWTLSSYNSPLHF
D: .
V: TRBV19
size: once
J: TRBJ1-6

DNA: TGTGCCAGCAGTGGCCGTCGATACGAGCAGTACTTC
CDR3: CASSGRRYEQYF
D: .
V: TRBV28
size: .
J: TRBJ2-7

DNA: TGTGCCAGTAGTCCGGGACTAGCGACCTACGAGCAGTACTTC
CDR3: CASSPGLATYEQYF
D: TRBD2
V: TRBV19
size: .
J: TRBJ2-7

DNA: TGTGCCAGCAGCCCCGAGGGGGGGGACACAGATACGCAGTATTTT
CDR3: CASSPEGGDTDTQYF
D: .
V: TRBV6-4
size: .
J: TRBJ2-3

DNA: TGTGCCTGGAGTCAGTTCCGGGACAGGGGTTATGGCTACACCTTC
CDR3: CAWSQFRDRGYGYTF
D: TRBD1
V: TRBV30
size: .
J: TRBJ1-2

DNA: TGTGCCAGCAGTACATACACTAATCAAGAGACCCAGTACTTC
CDR3: CASSTYTNQETQYF
D: .
V: TRBV27
size: .
J: TRBJ2-5

DNA: TGCGCCAGCAGACCGGGGGACTCGCCCTACGAGCAGTACTTC
CDR3: CASRPGDSPYEQYF
D: .
V: TRBV5-1
size: .
J: TRBJ2-7

DNA: TGTGCCAGCCTTCAGGGGAGCACAGATACGCAGTATTTT
CDR3: CASLQGSTDTQYF
D: .
V: TRBV28
size: .
J: TRBJ2-3

DNA: TGTGCCAGCAGCGTAGATGGGGGGTCACCCCGAGCTTTCTTT
CDR3: CASSVDGGSPRAFF
D: .
V: TRBV9
size: .
J: TRBJ1-1

DNA: TGCGCCAGCAGCTTGGATGGGACAGGGGGTGAAAAACTGTTTTTT
CDR3: CASSLDGTGGEKLFF
D: TRBD1
V: TRBV5-1
size: .
J: TRBJ1-4

DNA: TGTGCCAGCAGCTTGGGGGGGGATGCCACCGGGGAGCTGTTTTTT
CDR3: CASSLGGDATGELFF
D: .
V: TRBV5-4
size: .
J: TRBJ2-2

DNA: TGCGCCAGCAGCCCGGGACAGGAATATGGCTACACCTTC
CDR3: CASSPGQEYGYTF
D: TRBD1
V: TRBV10-1
size: .
J: TRBJ1-2

DNA: TGTGCCATCAGTCAGGGGCCCCTCTCCTACGAGCAGTACTTC
CDR3: CAISQGPLSYEQYF
D: .
V: TRBV10-3
size: .
J: TRBJ2-7

DNA: TGTGCCAGCAGCGTTAGTTTTACTGAAGCTTTCTTT
CDR3: CASSVSFTEAFF
D: .
V: TRBV7-9
size: .
J: TRBJ1-1

DNA: TGTGCCAGCAGCTTAGGAGGGACAGCGAACACCGGGGAGCTGTTTTTT
CDR3: CASSLGGTANTGELFF
D: TRBD1
V: TRBV7-9
size: .
J: TRBJ2-2

DNA: TGTGCCAGCAGTTTCAATGGGCGGGGGACAGATACGCAGTATTTT
CDR3: CASSFNGRGTDTQYF
D: TRBD2
V: TRBV28
size: once
J: TRBJ2-3

DNA: TGTGCCAGCAGCTTGGCCAGGCCGAGAGTGGGCTACACCTTC
CDR3: CASSLARPRVGYTF
D: .
V: TRBV5-6
size: .
J: TRBJ1-2

DNA: TGTGCCAGCAGCCGGACAGGTCCCTACGAGCAGTACTTC
CDR3: CASSRTGPYEQYF
D: TRBD1
V: TRBV6-5
size: .
J: TRBJ2-7

DNA: TGTGCCAGCAGCCCCCTCAGGGGTGGCGGCACAGATACGCAGTATTTT
CDR3: CASSPLRGGGTDTQYF
D: .
V: TRBV5-6
size: .
J: TRBJ2-3

DNA: TGTGCCAGACCGGGACAGGTGATTTTTACTGAAGCTTTCTTT
CDR3: CARPGQVIFTEAFF
D: TRBD1
V: TRBV7-2
size: .
J: TRBJ1-1

DNA: TGCGCCAGCGTCGCTCCGGGTAGTAGGGATACGCAGTATTTT
CDR3: CASVAPGSRDTQYF
D: .
V: TRBV5-1
size: .
J: TRBJ2-3

DNA: TGTGCCAGCAGCCAAGAGGAGTCCGGGAGTGAGTACAATGAGCAGTTCTTC
CDR3: CASSQEESGSEYNEQFF
D: .
V: TRBV4-2
size: .
J: TRBJ2-1

DNA: TGTGCCAGCACGGAGACCGGGACTTCTGGAAACACCATATATTTT
CDR3: CASTETGTSGNTIYF
D: .
V: TRBV6-5
size: .
J: TRBJ1-3

DNA: TGTGCCAGCAGCTTAGACCCGGGTCAGCCCCAGCATTTT
CDR3: CASSLDPGQPQHF
D: .
V: TRBV7-2
size: .
J: TRBJ1-5

DNA: TGTGCCAGCAGCTTTGGGCAGGGGTACGAGCAGTACTTC
CDR3: CASSFGQGYEQYF
D: .
V: TRBV11-2
size: few
J: TRBJ2-7

DNA: TGCGCCAGCAGCAGCCGGACAGGCGCGAACACCGGGGAGCTGTTTTTT
CDR3: CASSSRTGANTGELFF
D: TRBD1
V: TRBV5-1
size: .
J: TRBJ2-2

DNA: TGTGCCAGCAGCCCCCGCGGGCAGGGGTCCTCTAGCACAGATACGCAGTATTTT
CDR3: CASSPRGQGSSSTDTQYF
D: .
V: TRBV5-6
size: .
J: TRBJ2-3

DNA: TGTGCCAGCAGTCCCGCTCGGCGGATTTCGACCAAAAACATTCAGTACTTC
CDR3: CASSPARRISTKNIQYF
D: .
V: TRBV27
size: once
J: TRBJ2-4

DNA: TGCAGCGTTGAAGATCTGTCCGGACAGGGGTTTAATGAGCAGTTCTTC
CDR3: CSVEDLSGQGFNEQFF
D: TRBD1
V: TRBV29-1
size: .
J: TRBJ2-1

DNA: TGTGCCAGCAGTACAGGACAGAACGGGGAGCTGTTTTTT
CDR3: CASSTGQNGELFF
D: .
V: TRBV6-6
size: few
J: TRBJ2-2

DNA: TGTGCCAGCCGATTCGCGATTGCAGGGGAAGAGGATGAAAAACTGTTTTTT
CDR3: CASRFAIAGEEDEKLFF
D: .
V: TRBV11-2
size: .
J: TRBJ1-4

DNA: TGCGCCAGCAGCAGCGGCGGACTAGCGACGGACTACGAGCAGTACTTC
CDR3: CASSSGGLATDYEQYF
D: TRBD2
V: TRBV5-1
size: few
J: TRBJ2-7

DNA: TGCGCCAGCAGCCCATCGACAGGTCCCTACGAGCAGTACTTC
CDR3: CASSPSTGPYEQYF
D: .
V: TRBV4-1
size: .
J: TRBJ2-7

DNA: TGCGCCAGCAGCTTGGTGGCAGGGGGAGACATTCAGTACTTC
CDR3: CASSLVAGGDIQYF
D: TRBD1
V: TRBV5-1
size: .
J: TRBJ2-4

DNA: TGTGCCAGCAGTTTATATCGGGACACCCACTATGGCTACACCTTC
CDR3: CASSLYRDTHYGYTF
D: .
V: TRBV28
size: once
J: TRBJ1-2

DNA: TGCAGCGTCCGGGGAGGGACTGAAGCTTTCTTT
CDR3: CSVRGGTEAFF
D: .
V: TRBV29-1
size: .
J: TRBJ1-1

DNA: TGTGCCAGCAGCCTGACAGGGACTAATGAAAAACTGTTTTTT
CDR3: CASSLTGTNEKLFF
D: TRBD1
V: TRBV9
size: .
J: TRBJ1-4